This T cell receptor (beta chain) was sequenced during a study of cytomegalovirus exposure and HLA in healthy donors. On the study more broadly: Earlier, about 180 million T cells were analyzed, and approximately 110 million unique TCR beta sequences were found among them.

The CDR3 contains 11 residues. Between the trimmed V and J ends, which lost 6 bases and 0 bases, there was a span of 2 bases. Germline lookup yields CDR1 SGDLS and CDR2 YYNGEE. With 60 Vbeta and 13 Jbeta primers, the PCR was carried out. Produced via immunoSEQ multiplex PCR; TCRdb's table is partial and in-frame only. The top ten clones hold around 16% of a sample with a few hundred thousand clones, about 80% of them seen once. This chain uses TRBV9 with TRBJ2-3, with unresolved D. Sequences were obtained from PBMCs. The TCR originated in a man in his forties in good health and CMV-seronegative. The CDR3 sequence: CASTSTDTQYF. The CDR3 bases are TGTGCCAGCACTAGCACAGATACGCAGTATTTT. Combining the CDR3 with reference TRBV9 and TRBJ2-3 gives the whole variable domain DSGVTQTPKHLITATGQRVTLRCSPRSGDLSVYWYQQSLDQGLQFLIQYYNGEERAKGNILERFSAQQFPDLHSELNLSSLELGDSALYFCASTSTDTQYFGPGTRLTVL.